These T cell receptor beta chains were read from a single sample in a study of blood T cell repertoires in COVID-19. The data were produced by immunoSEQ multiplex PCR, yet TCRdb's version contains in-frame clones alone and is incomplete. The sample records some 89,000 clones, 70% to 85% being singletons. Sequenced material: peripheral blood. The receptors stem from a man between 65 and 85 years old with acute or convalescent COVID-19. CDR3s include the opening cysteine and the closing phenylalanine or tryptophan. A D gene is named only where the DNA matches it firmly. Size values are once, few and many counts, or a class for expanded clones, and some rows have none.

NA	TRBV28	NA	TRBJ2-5	TGTGCCAGCAGTTCCGAAGGGGGGGGGTACCAAGAGACCCAGTACTTC	CASSSEGGGYQETQYF
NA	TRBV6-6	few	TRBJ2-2	TGTGCCAGCAGTGTCGTAAGACAGACGGACGCCGGGGAGCTGTTTTTT	CASSVVRQTDAGELFF
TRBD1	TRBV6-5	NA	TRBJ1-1	TGTGCCAGCAGCCCGGGACAGGAGGCTCAGGCTTTCTTT	CASSPGQEAQAFF
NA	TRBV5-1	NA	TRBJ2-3	TGCGCCAGCAGCTTGCGGGCGGGACGCACAGATACGCAGTATTTT	CASSLRAGRTDTQYF
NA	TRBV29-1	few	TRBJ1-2	TGCAGCGTTGAAGAGGAGGAAGAAGACTATGGCTACACCTTC	CSVEEEEEDYGYTF
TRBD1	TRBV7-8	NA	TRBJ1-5	TGTGCCAGCAGCCCAGTCCTACAGGGGGCCAATCAGCCCCAGCATTTT	CASSPVLQGANQPQHF
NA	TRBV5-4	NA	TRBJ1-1	TGTGCCAGCAGCTTGGCCCCTGGCTTTGAAGCTTTCTTT	CASSLAPGFEAFF
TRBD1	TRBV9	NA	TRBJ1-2	TGTGCCAGCAGCGTGGGGGACAGCATTAACTATGGCTACACCTTC	CASSVGDSINYGYTF
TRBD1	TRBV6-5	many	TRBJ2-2	TGTGCCAGCAGTCAACGGACAGGGAACACCGGGGAGCTGTTTTTT	CASSQRTGNTGELFF
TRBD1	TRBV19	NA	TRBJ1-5	TGTGCCAGTAGTGGAGAGGACAGGGGCAATCAGCCCCAGCATTTT	CASSGEDRGNQPQHF
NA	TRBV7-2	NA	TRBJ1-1	TGTGCCAGCAGCTTAATAAGGGGGAACACTGAAGCTTTCTTT	CASSLIRGNTEAFF
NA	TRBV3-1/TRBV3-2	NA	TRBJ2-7	TGTGCCAGCAGCCAAGTCGGAGGGAAGGGCGAGCAGTACTTC	CASSQVGGKGEQYF
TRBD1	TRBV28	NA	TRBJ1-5	TGTGCCAGCAGTTCCTACAGGGGGAATCAGCCCCAGCATTTT	CASSSYRGNQPQHF
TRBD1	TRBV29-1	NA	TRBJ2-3	TGCAGCGTAAGTTCGGACAGGGAGGCCACAGATACGCAGTATTTT	CSVSSDREATDTQYF
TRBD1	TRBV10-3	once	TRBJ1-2	TGTGCCACGGGACAGGATAACTATGGCTACACCTTC	CATGQDNYGYTF
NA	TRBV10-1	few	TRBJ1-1	TGCGCCAGCAGTGAGTCAGCGGGGAACACTGAAGCTTTCTTT	CASSESAGNTEAFF
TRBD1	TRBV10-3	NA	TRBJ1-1	TGTGCCATCCGACAGGGGGGCACTGAAGCTTTCTTT	CAIRQGGTEAFF
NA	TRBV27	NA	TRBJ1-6	TGTGCCAGCAGTCTCCGACAGACCTCCACCTATAATTCACCCCTCCACTTT	CASSLRQTSTYNSPLHF
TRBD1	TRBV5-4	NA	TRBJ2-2	TGTGCCAGCAGCTGGGACAGGGGGAACACCGGGGAGCTGTTTTTT	CASSWDRGNTGELFF
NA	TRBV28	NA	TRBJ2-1	TGTGCCAGCAGGTTAAAACAGGGGCAGTTCTTC	CASRLKQGQFF
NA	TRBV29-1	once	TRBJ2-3	TGCAGCGTTGTGAGGGCGGGTGGAAATACGCAGTATTTT	CSVVRAGGNTQYF
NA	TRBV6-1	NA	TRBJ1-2	TGTGCCAGCAGTGAAAGGGCAGGGCCATATGGCTACACCTTC	CASSERAGPYGYTF
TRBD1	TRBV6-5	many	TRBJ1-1	TGTGCCAGCAGGAGAGGGGGACAGGCCCCGGCTGAAGCTTTCTTT	CASRRGGQAPAEAFF
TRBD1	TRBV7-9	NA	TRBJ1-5	TGTGCCAGCAGCCCCGGGACAGGGGGCTTCAGCAATCAGCCCCAGCATTTT	CASSPGTGGFSNQPQHF
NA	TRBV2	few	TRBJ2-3	TGTGCCAGCAGCGCCAGGGAAGATACGCAGTATTTT	CASSAREDTQYF
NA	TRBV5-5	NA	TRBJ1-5	TGTGCCAGCAGCTTGGGGTTGACAGATAGCAATCAGCCCCAGCATTTT	CASSLGLTDSNQPQHF
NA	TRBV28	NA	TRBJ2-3	TGTGCCAGCAGTTTACGGGACAGCCGAGGGGGGGATACGCAGTATTTT	CASSLRDSRGGDTQYF
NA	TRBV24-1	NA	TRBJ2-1	TGTGCCACCAGTGACCGTTCGGAGCAGTTCTTC	CATSDRSEQFF
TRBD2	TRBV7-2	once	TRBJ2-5	TGTGCCAGCAGCCCTGCTAGCGGGAGGACGGAGACCCAGTACTTC	CASSPASGRTETQYF
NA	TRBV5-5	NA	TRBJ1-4	TGTGCCAGCAGCCCGAGGGTCCCTAATGAAAAACTGTTTTTT	CASSPRVPNEKLFF
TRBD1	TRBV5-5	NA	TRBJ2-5	TGTGCCAGCAGCTTGGTAGGGGGCCGAGAGACCCAGTACTTC	CASSLVGGRETQYF
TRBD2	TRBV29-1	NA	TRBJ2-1	TGCAGCGTAGCGACACTAGCGGGGGGGAACAATGAGCAGTTCTTC	CSVATLAGGNNEQFF
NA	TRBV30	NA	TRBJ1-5	TGTGCCTGGAGTAAAGGGGACAATCAGCCCCAGCATTTT	CAWSKGDNQPQHF
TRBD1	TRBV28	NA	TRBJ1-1	TGTGCCAGCAGGACAGGGGGCACTGAAGCTTTCTTT	CASRTGGTEAFF
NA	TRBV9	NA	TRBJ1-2	TGTGCCAGCAGCGTGGAGCCCGGGACACCTGTCACCTTC	CASSVEPGTPVTF
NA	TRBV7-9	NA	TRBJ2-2	TGTGCCAGCAGCCCGGACAGGAACACCGGGGAGCTGTTTTTT	CASSPDRNTGELFF
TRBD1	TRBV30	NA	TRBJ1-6	TGTGCCTGGAGTGAAGGGACAGACTATAATTCACCCCTCCACTTT	CAWSEGTDYNSPLHF
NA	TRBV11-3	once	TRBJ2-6	TGTGCCAGCAGCCCATCGACTGCTGGGGCCAACGTCCTGACTTTC	CASSPSTAGANVLTF
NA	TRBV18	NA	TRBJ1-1	TGTGCCAGCTCACCGTTGGCTCTGAACACTGAAGCTTTCTTT	CASSPLALNTEAFF
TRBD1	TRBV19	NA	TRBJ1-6	TGTGCCAGTACTACTTGGGACAGTATGGATTCACCCCTCCACTTT	CASTTWDSMDSPLHF
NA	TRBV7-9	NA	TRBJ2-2	TGTGCCAGCACCCTACTGAGTAACACCGGGGAGCTGTTTTTT	CASTLLSNTGELFF
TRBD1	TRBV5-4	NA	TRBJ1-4	TGTGCCAGCAGCGCTACAGGGGGCTCGAATGAAAAACTGTTTTTT	CASSATGGSNEKLFF
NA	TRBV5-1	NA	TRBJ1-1	TGCGCCAGCAGCTTGGGTGCCACAGTGAACACTGAAGCTTTCTTT	CASSLGATVNTEAFF
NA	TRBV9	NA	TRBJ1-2	TGTGCCAGCAGCGTCAGCAGGGACTTCTATGGCTACACCTTC	CASSVSRDFYGYTF
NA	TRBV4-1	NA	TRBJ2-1	TGCGCCAGCAGCCAAGCTTGGACTTTCCTCCAGTTCTTC	CASSQAWTFLQFF
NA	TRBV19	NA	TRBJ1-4	TGTGCCAGTAGCCGCCTTGGACAGCTCTCTAATGAAAAACTGTTTTTT	CASSRLGQLSNEKLFF
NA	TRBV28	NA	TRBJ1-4	TGTGCCAGCAGACAGACAGAAGAAAAACTGTTTTTT	CASRQTEEKLFF
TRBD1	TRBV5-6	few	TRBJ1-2	TGTGCCAGCAGCTTAACGGGGCAGGGGGACTATGGCTACACCTTC	CASSLTGQGDYGYTF
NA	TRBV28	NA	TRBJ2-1	TGTGCCAGCAGTTTCGGACAGCTTGAGCAGTTCTTC	CASSFGQLEQFF
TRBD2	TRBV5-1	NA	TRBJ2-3	TGCGCCAGCAGCCAAATCGGACTAGCGGGGCTCCTTAGAGACACAGATACGCAGTATTTT	CASSQIGLAGLLRDTDTQYF
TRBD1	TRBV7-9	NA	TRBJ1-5	TGTGCCAGCAGTCCCCTGGACAGGGGCAATCAGCCCCAGCATTTT	CASSPLDRGNQPQHF
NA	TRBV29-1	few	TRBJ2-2	TGCAGCGTTGCTGCTAGGGCGGGCGGGGAGCTGTTTTTT	CSVAARAGGELFF
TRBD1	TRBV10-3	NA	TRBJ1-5	TGTGCCATCAGTGAGTCGGGACAGGGATACAATCAGCCCCAGCATTTT	CAISESGQGYNQPQHF
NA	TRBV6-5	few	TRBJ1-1	TGTGCCAGCGGGGCTAACACGGGCACTGAAGCTTTCTTT	CASGANTGTEAFF
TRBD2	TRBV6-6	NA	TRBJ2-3	TGTGCCACAGACACTAGCGGGTATAGCACAGATACGCAGTATTTT	CATDTSGYSTDTQYF
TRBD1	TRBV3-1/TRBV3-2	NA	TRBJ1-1	TGTGCCAGCAGCCAAGTCGGAGGGGGCGGCCGAGCTTTCTTT	CASSQVGGGGRAFF
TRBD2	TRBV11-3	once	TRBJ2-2	TGTGCCAGCAGCTTATTTAGCGGGAGTGCGACCGGGGAGCTGTTTTTT	CASSLFSGSATGELFF